This paragraph reports one T cell receptor beta chain. Under the authors' procedure: Because ImmunoSEQ provided only junction sequences with no quality scores, the filtering differed. Here immunoSEQ multiplex PCR was the method, and the copy in TCRdb shows in-frame clones only, minus some. The DNA gave D and trimming, while V, J and clone size come from that table. The sample gives millions of clones, approximately 93% of which show up once; approximately 0.4% is in the top ten. The sample comes from a study of shared clonotypes between healthy human individuals. The overall study: Researchers assigned three CD4 naive, three CD4 memory, two CD8 naive and one CD8 memory plate to each donor.

Healthy HIV-negative adults without recent acute infections or vaccinations served as donors. Both subsets, CD45RA+ naive and CD45RA-negative memory, were split from the CD4+ cells. There are 16 residues in the CDR3. Deletions cut 5 bases from V and 0 bases from J, with 14 bases between. Germline CDR1 SNHLY, CDR2 FYNNEI. The specimen sequenced was naive CD4+ T cells from PBMCs. Subset of the sample: CD45RA+ positively selected. The sequence was obtained from a man younger than 35 in good health. Some clones in this sample may be carry-over from other donors' samples. The V gene is TRBV2, the J gene TRBJ2-4, with D perhaps TRBD2 (6 bases). The CDR3 reads CASSFGGTLAKNIQYF. As DNA, the CDR3 is TGTGCCAGCAGTTTTGGAGGGACCCTAGCCAAAAACATTCAGTACTTC. Complete variable domain (other parts from reference TRBV2 and TRBJ2-4): EPEVTQTPSHQVTQMGQEVILRCVPISNHLYFYWYRQILGQKVEFLVSFYNNEISEKSEIFDDQFSVERPDGSNFTLKIRSTKLEDSAMYFCASSFGGTLAKNIQYFGAGTRLSVL.